Described below is a single T cell receptor beta chain sequence and its context. The data derive from a study of control samples from healthy donors and cancer patients. V gave up 1 base and J gave up 8 bases, with 11 bases separating them. Germline CDR1 LGHNA, CDR2 YNFKEQ. CDR3 length equals 13 residues. Using immunoSEQ multiplex PCR, the repertoire was profiled, and TCRdb retains in-frame clones only, with some absent. The sample yields under 450,000 clones, 80% to 95% seen once. The chain links TRBV4-2 to TRBJ1-2; the D gene is possibly TRBD1 (5 bases). The origin of this receptor is a man aged 35 to 55 with head and neck cancer. Sequenced material: PBMCs. Here the CDR3 DNA reads TGTGCCAGCAGCCAAGGAAGGGACTCGGGCTACACCTTC. This translates into CASSQGRDSGYTF.